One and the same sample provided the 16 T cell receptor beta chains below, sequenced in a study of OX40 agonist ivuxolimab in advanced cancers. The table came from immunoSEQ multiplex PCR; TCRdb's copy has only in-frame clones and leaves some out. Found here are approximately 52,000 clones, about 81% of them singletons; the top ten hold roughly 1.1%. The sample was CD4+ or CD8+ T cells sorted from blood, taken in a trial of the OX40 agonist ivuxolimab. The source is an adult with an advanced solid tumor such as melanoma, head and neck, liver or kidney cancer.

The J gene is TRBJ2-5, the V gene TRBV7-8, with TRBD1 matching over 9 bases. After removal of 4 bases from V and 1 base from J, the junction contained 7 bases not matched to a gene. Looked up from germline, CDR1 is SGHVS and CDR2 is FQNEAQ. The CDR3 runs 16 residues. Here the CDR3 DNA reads TGTGCCAGCAGCTACTCCCGGGACAGGGCCCAAGAGACCCAGTACTTC. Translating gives CASSYSRDRAQETQYF.

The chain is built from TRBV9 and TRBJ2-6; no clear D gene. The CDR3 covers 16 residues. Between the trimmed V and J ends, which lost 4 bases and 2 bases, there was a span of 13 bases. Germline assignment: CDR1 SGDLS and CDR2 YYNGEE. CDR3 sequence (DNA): TGTGCCAGCAGCCCCGACCGTTGGGCTGGGGCCAACGTCCTGACTTTC. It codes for CASSPDRWAGANVLTF.

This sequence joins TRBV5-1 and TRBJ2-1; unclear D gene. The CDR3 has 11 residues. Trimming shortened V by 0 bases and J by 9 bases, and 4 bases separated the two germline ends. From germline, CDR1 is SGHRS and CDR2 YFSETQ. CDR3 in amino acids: CASSLDGEQFF. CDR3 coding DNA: TGCGCCAGCAGCTTGGATGGTGAGCAGTTCTTC.

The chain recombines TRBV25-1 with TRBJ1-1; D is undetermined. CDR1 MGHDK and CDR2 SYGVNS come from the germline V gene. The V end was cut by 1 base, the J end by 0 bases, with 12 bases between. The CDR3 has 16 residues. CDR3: CASSELNETVNTEAFF. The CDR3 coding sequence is TGTGCCAGCAGTGAATTAAACGAGACGGTGAACACTGAAGCTTTCTTT.

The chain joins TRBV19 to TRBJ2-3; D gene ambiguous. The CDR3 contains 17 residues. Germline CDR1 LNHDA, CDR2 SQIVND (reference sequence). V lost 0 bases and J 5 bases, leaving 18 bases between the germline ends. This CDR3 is CASSIDPPGGSIDTQYF. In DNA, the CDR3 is TGTGCCAGTAGTATAGACCCCCCGGGTGGATCGATAGATACGCAGTATTTT. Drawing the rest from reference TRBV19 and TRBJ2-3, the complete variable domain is DGGITQSPKYLFRKEGQNVTLSCEQNLNHDAMYWYRQDPGQGLRLIYYSQIVNDFQKGDIAEGYSVSREKKESFPLTVTSAQKNPTAFYLCASSIDPPGGSIDTQYFGPGTRLTVL.

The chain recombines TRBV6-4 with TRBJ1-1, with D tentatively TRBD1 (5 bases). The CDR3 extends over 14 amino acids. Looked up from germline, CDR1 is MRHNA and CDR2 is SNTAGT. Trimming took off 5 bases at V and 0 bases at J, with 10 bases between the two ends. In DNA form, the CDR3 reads TGTGCCAGCAGTCCCGGAGGGGTGAACACTGAAGCTTTCTTT. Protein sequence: CASSPGGVNTEAFF.

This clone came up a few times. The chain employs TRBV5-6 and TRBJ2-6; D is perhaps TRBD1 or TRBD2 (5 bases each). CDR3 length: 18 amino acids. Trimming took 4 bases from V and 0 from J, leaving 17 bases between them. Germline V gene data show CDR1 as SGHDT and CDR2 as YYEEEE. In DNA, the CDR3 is TGTGCCAGCAGCGCCTACAGGACTGCCAACTCTGGGGCCAACGTCCTGACTTTC. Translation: CASSAYRTANSGANVLTF.

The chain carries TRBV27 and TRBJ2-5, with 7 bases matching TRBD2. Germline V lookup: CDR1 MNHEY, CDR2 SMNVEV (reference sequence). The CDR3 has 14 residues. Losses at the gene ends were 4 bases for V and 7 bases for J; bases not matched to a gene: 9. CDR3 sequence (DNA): TGTGCCAGCAGTTCCCCTAGCGGCGGGAGGACCCAGTACTTC. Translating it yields CASSSPSGGRTQYF.

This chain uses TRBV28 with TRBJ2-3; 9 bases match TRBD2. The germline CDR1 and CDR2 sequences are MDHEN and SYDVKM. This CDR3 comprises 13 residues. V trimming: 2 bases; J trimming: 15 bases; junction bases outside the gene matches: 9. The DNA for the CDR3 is TGTGCCAGCAGTTTACAGGCTAGCGGGATATCATATTTT. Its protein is CASSLQASGISYF.

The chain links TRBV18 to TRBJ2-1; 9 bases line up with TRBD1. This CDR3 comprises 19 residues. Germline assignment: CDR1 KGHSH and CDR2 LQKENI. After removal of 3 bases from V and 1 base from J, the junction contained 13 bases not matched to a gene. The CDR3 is CASSPEGTGYFRSYNEQFF. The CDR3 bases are TGTGCCAGCTCACCGGAGGGGACAGGGTACTTTAGGTCCTACAATGAGCAGTTCTTC.

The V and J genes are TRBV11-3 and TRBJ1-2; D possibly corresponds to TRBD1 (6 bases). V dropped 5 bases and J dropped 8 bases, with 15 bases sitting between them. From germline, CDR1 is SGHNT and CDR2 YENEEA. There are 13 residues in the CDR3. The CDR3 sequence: CASSPRQARGYTF. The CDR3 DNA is TGTGCCAGCAGCCCTCGACAGGCTCGGGGCTACACCTTC.

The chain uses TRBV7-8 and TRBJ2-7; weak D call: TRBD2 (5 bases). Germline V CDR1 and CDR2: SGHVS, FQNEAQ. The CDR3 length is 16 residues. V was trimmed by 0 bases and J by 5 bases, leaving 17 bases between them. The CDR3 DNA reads TGTGCCAGCAGCTTAGCTGGACTCCTTAGTTTCGACGAGCAGTACTTC. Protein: CASSLAGLLSFDEQYF.

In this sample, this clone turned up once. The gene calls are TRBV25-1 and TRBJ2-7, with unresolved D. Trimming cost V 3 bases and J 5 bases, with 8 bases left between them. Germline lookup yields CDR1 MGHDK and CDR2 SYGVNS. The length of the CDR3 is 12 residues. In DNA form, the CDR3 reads TGTGCCAGCAGTGATCCATCCCACGAGCAGTACTTC. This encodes CASSDPSHEQYF.

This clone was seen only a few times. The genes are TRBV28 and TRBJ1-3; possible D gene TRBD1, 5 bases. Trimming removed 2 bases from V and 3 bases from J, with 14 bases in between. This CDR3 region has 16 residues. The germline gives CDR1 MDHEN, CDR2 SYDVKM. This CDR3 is CASSLDPGFRGNTIYF. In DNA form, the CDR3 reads TGTGCCAGCAGTTTAGACCCAGGGTTCCGTGGAAACACCATATATTTT. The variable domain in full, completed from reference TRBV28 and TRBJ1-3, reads DVKVTQSSRYLVKRTGEKVFLECVQDMDHENMFWYRQDPGLGLRLIYFSYDVKMKEKGDIPEGYSVSREKKERFSLILESASTNQTSMYLCASSLDPGFRGNTIYFGEGSWLTVV.

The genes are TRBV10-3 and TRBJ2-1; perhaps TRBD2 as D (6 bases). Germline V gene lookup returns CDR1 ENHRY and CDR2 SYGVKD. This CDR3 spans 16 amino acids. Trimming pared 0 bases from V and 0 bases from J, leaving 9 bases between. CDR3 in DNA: TGTGCCATCAGTGAGTCACTAGCAAGCTCCTACAATGAGCAGTTCTTC. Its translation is CAISESLASSYNEQFF.

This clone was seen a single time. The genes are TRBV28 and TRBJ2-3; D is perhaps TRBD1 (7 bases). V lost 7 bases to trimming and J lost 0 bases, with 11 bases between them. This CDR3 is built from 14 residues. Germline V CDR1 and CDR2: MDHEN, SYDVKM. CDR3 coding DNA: TGTGCCAGCACCTCAGGGGGGAGCACAGATACGCAGTATTTT. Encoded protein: CASTSGGSTDTQYF.